This entry features one TCR beta chain sequence. Only one count was recorded for this clonotype. Its target antigen remains unknown. A much larger clone differs by one base, so this may be a read error. Receptor libraries were prepared by 5' RACE. TCRdb names Illumina HiSeq 2500 as the instrument used. The second PCR ran for about 6 to 12 cycles and used a J-beta primer mix along with a sample-barcoded 5' primer. A unique molecular identifier was introduced onto each TCR beta cDNA molecule by a template-switch 5' adaptor carrying 12 random nucleotides. Each sample yielded at least 2.5 million CDR3-containing paired-end reads. The Mint cDNA synthesis kit, primed by a TRBC-specific oligonucleotide, was used to synthesize first-strand cDNA from all RNA. Following uracil-DNA glycosylase treatment, a first 18-cycle PCR with universal primers M1SS and BC2_uni_R was performed on all cDNA. On the authors' methods: Normalization of each sample was performed by random selection of 1 million high-quality reads, each carrying a distinct molecular identifier. Reads with shared molecular identifiers were discarded instead of being binned into consensus sequences. CDR3 identification, clonotype clustering and error correction used MiTCR with a Q25 quality threshold and the strictest error-elimination algorithm. Lower-bound total TCR beta diversity was estimated with a nonparametric unseen species model using Euler transformation. TCRdb redid the processing of the public reads, applying fastp at Q25 and MiXCR, and retained in-frame beta chains. For every CDR3 protein sequence, its rows merge into one entry that carries the most common genes and DNA. V and J calls and clone size were set by TCRdb, not the authors. This sample lists 600,000 to 800,000 distinct CDR3 sequences; roughly half were detected once. Of the sample, around an eighth falls within the top ten clones.

The donors were under 40 Caucasian individuals from Russia, aged about 6 to 100 years, who were systemically healthy. Each donor gave 8 to 10 milliliters of peripheral blood, drawn into EDTA-treated Vacutainer tubes. Ficoll-Paque density-gradient centrifugation was used to isolate PBMCs, with at least 6.5 million per sample. Trizol reagent was used to extract total RNA from the PBMCs, yielding at least 6 micrograms per sample. For every donor, flow cytometry on a PBMC aliquot measured the percentage of naive CD45RAhigh/CD27high T cells. In the germline V gene (reference sequence), CDR1 corresponds to SEHNR and CDR2 to FQNEAQ. From cysteine to phenylalanine, the CDR3 is 15 amino acids long. Only the CDR3 portion is preserved as DNA: 45 bases, with reading frame beginning at the first base. This sample was included in a study of blood T cells in healthy people across ages (dated by TCRdb to between 2014 and 2017). For the wider study: In model experiments, template switching captured about one uniquely barcoded TCR beta cDNA molecule for every two T cells. The study analyzed two additional independent replicas of 1 million unique cDNA reads from the same blood draw for two donors, one aged 18 to 30 and one aged 80 or older. Four age groups were formed from the donors: young (average about 17 years), middle-aged (just under 40), aged (roughly 59) and long-lived (roughly 81). To track age-related changes in TCR beta repertoire diversity, the study relied on deep sequencing normalized with unique cDNA molecular identifiers. To avoid experimental bias, donors of different ages were distributed randomly across sequencing lanes.

What the study reported, not specific to this receptor: Compared with the aged group, the long-lived group had more naive CD4+ T cells, fewer expanded clones and increased TCR diversity, a pattern suggesting age selection. Because the CMV infection status of the donors was unknown, age-related changes in expanded clonotypes may potentially have been confounded. Estimates of total diversity from one million sequenced T cells were regarded as lower bounds and underestimates. The percentage of naive T cells measured by flow cytometry correlated strongly with observed TCR beta diversity. Because profiling used bulk unsorted PBMCs, naive and antigen-experienced compartments could not be compared conclusively. As age increased, observed TCR beta diversity per million T cells dropped in a roughly linear way, and a significant reduction was already evident by age about 40.

This sequence was found in a woman aged 80 or older in good health. This chain joins TRBV7-9 to TRBJ2-1, with no confidently assigned D gene. The sample taken for sequencing was blood. The DNA sequence follows: TGTACCAGCAGCTTAGTAAAACTAAACCACAATGAGCAGTTCTTC. Its translation is CTSSLVKLNHNEQFF.